This TCR beta chain was sequenced during a study of blood T cell repertoires in COVID-19. Study-wide background: The United States, Italy and Spain supplied acute and convalescent COVID-19 samples. The analysed material was cDNA or gDNA that came from T cells, B-cell-depleted T cells, or PBMCs.

Participant ages covered 18 to 89 years across about two dozen US areas. In the authors' methods: Reference gene primer amplification in the assay estimated nucleated cell counts. TCRdb's table, derived via immunoSEQ multiplex PCR, lists solely in-frame clones and lacks some. V and J calls and clone size follow that table, whereas D and trimming were derived from the DNA. The sample includes 250,000 or so clones, roughly 86% of them seen just once. Germline CDR1 is SGHTA and CDR2 is FQGNSA. The CDR3 is made up of 15 amino acids. The V end lost 6 bases, the J end lost 0 bases, and 12 bases lay between the germline ends.

The gene calls are TRBV7-2 and TRBJ1-3; possibly TRBD1 for D (6 bases). Sequenced material: PBMCs or T cells enriched from blood (not recorded which). The clonotype originates from a young woman with acute COVID-19. CDR3 bases: TGTGCCAGCAGTAAAGGGGACATCTCTGGAAACACCATATATTTT. This encodes CASSKGDISGNTIYF.